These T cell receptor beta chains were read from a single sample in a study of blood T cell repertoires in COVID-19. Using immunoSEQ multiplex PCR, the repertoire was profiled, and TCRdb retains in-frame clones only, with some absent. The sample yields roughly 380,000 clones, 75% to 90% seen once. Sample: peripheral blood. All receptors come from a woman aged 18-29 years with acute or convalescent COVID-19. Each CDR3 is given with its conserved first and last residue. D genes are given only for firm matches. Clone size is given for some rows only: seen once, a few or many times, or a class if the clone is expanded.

CDR3 protein: CATSDSQGGMGETQYF
CDR3 DNA: TGTGCCACCAGTGATTCACAGGGGGGTATGGGAGAGACCCAGTACTTC
V gene: TRBV24-1
J gene: TRBJ2-5
D gene: TRBD1
clone size: NA

CDR3 protein: CASSPGLDQETQYF
CDR3 DNA: TGTGCCAGTAGTCCAGGACTAGATCAAGAGACCCAGTACTTC
V gene: TRBV19
J gene: TRBJ2-5
D gene: TRBD2
clone size: NA

CDR3 protein: CASSQPTGGWTEAFF
CDR3 DNA: TGTGCCAGCAGCCAACCCACAGGGGGCTGGACTGAAGCTTTCTTT
V gene: TRBV28
J gene: TRBJ1-1
D gene: TRBD1
clone size: NA

CDR3 protein: CGQAPSGNTIYF
CDR3 DNA: TGTGGACAGGCACCCTCTGGAAACACCATATATTTT
V gene: TRBV30
J gene: TRBJ1-3
D gene: NA
clone size: NA

CDR3 protein: CASKLDRLATQYF
CDR3 DNA: TGTGCCAGCAAGCTCGACAGGCTCGCGACCCAGTACTTC
V gene: TRBV6-5
J gene: TRBJ2-5
D gene: NA
clone size: NA

CDR3 protein: CASSLEAGFGTGELFF
CDR3 DNA: TGCGCCAGCAGCTTGGAGGCAGGGTTTGGCACCGGGGAGCTGTTTTTT
V gene: TRBV5-1
J gene: TRBJ2-2
D gene: NA
clone size: NA

CDR3 protein: CAWSARAYGYTF
CDR3 DNA: TGTGCCTGGAGTGCCCGCGCCTATGGCTACACCTTC
V gene: TRBV30
J gene: TRBJ1-2
D gene: NA
clone size: NA

CDR3 protein: CASSDRTGMNTEAFF
CDR3 DNA: TGTGCCAGCAGCGATAGGACAGGCATGAACACTGAAGCTTTCTTT
V gene: TRBV9
J gene: TRBJ1-1
D gene: TRBD1
clone size: NA

CDR3 protein: CASSHYYDGTGNQPQHF
CDR3 DNA: TGCGCCAGCAGCCATTACTATGACGGGACAGGAAATCAGCCCCAGCATTTT
V gene: TRBV4-1
J gene: TRBJ1-5
D gene: TRBD1
clone size: NA

CDR3 protein: CASSREDTQYF
CDR3 DNA: TGTGCCAGCTCTCGAGAGGATACGCAGTATTTT
V gene: TRBV18
J gene: TRBJ2-3
D gene: NA
clone size: few

CDR3 protein: CAWSVGAMNTEAFF
CDR3 DNA: TGTGCCTGGAGTGTGGGGGCGATGAACACTGAAGCTTTCTTT
V gene: TRBV30
J gene: TRBJ1-1
D gene: NA
clone size: NA